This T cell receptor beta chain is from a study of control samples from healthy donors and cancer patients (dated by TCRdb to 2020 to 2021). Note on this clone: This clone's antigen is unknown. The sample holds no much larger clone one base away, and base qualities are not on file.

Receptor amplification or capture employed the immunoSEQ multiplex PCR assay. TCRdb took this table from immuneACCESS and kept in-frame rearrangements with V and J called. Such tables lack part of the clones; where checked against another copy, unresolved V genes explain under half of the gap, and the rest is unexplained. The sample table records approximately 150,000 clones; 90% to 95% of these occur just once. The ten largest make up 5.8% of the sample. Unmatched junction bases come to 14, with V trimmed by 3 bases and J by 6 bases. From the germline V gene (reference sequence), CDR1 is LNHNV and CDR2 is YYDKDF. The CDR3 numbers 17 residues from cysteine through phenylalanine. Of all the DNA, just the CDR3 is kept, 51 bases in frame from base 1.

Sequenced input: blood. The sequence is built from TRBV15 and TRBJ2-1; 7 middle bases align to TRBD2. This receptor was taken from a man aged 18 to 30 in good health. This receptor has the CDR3 CATSSARGLGGFNEQFF. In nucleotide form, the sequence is TGTGCCACCAGCAGCGCCCGTGGACTAGGCGGCTTCAATGAGCAGTTCTTC.